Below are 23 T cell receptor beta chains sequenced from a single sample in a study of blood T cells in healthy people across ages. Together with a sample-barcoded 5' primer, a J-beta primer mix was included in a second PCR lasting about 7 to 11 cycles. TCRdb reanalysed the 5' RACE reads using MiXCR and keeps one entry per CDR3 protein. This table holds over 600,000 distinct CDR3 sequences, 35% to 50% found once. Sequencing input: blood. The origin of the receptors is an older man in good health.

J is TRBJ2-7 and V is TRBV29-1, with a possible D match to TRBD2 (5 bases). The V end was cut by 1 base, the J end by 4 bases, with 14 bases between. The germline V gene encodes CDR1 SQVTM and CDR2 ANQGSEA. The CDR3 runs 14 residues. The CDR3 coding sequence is TGCAGCGTTGAAGTAGGAGGAGTAGGGTACGAGCAGTACTTC. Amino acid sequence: CSVEVGGVGYEQYF.

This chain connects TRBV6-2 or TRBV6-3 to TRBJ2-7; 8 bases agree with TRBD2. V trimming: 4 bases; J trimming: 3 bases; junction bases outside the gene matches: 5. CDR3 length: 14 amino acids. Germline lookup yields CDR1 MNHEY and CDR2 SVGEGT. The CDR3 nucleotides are TGTGCCAGCAGTTGGACCGGGGGGGTCTACGAGCAGTACTTC. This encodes CASSWTGGVYEQYF.

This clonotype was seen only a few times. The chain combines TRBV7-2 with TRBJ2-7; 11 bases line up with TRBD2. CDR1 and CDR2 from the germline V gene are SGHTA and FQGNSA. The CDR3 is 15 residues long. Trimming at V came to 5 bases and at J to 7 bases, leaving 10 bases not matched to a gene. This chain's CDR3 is CASSGTSGRRLEQYF. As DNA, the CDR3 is TGTGCCAGCAGCGGTACTAGCGGGAGAAGATTAGAGCAGTACTTC.

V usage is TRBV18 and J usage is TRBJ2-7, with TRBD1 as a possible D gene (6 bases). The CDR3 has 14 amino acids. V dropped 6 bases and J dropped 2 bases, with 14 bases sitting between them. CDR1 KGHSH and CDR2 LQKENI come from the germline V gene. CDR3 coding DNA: TGTGCCAGCTCCGACGAGGGACATCCCTACGAGCAGTACTTC. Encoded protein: CASSDEGHPYEQYF.

The CDR3, as DNA: TGTGCCAGCAGCCCCCTGGGATTCGAGGGCGGTGAGCAGTTCTTC. It translates to CASSPLGFEGGEQFF. This sequence joins TRBV7-2 and TRBJ2-1, with D perhaps TRBD2 (5 bases). The V end lost 5 bases, the J end lost 9 bases, and 20 bases lay between the germline ends. The CDR3 runs 15 residues. CDR1 is SGHTA and CDR2 is FQGNSA in the germline V gene.

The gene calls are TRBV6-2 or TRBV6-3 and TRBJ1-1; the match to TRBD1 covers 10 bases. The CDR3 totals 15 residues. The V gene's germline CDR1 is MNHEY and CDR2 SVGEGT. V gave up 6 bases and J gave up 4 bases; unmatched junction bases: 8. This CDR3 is CASRDRGGQGTEAFF. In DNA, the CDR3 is TGTGCCAGCAGGGACAGGGGGGGTCAGGGCACTGAAGCTTTCTTT.

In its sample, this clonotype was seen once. The CDR3: CASSPAGGLKTQYF. Here the CDR3 DNA reads TGTGCCAGCAGCCCAGCGGGGGGGCTAAAGACCCAGTACTTC. This chain joins TRBV25-1 and TRBJ2-5; 10 nucleotides line up with TRBD2. Germline loops: CDR1 MGHDK, CDR2 SYGVNS. The J segment lost 6 bases and the V segment lost 6 bases, leaving 7 bases of the junction unmatched. This CDR3 has 14 residues.

The CDR3 sequence is CASSPTGAGKNIQYF. The DNA of the CDR3 is TGTGCCAGCAGCCCCACGGGGGCGGGAAAAAACATTCAGTACTTC. V is TRBV9 and J is TRBJ2-7; D could derive from TRBD1 or TRBD2 (6 bases each). Judging by the DNA end, TRBJ2-4 fits better; the J call may be wrong. This CDR3 has 15 residues. Per germline, CDR1 SGDLS and CDR2 YYNGEE.

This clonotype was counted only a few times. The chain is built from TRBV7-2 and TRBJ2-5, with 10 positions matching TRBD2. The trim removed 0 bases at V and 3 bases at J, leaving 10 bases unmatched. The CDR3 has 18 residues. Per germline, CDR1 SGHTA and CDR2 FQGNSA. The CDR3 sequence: CASSLAPGSGRVEETQYF. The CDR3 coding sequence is TGTGCCAGCAGCTTAGCCCCAGGGAGCGGGAGGGTAGAAGAGACCCAGTACTTC.

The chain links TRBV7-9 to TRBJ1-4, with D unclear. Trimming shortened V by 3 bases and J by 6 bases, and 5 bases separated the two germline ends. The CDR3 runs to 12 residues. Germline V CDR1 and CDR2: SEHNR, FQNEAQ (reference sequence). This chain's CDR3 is CASSLMDEKLFF. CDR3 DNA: TGTGCCAGCAGCTTGATGGATGAAAAACTGTTTTTT.

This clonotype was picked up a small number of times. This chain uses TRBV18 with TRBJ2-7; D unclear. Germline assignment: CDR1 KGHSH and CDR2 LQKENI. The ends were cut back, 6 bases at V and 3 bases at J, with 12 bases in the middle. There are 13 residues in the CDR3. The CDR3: CASSKDRNYEQYF. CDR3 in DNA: TGTGCCAGCTCCAAGGACCGAAACTACGAGCAGTACTTC.

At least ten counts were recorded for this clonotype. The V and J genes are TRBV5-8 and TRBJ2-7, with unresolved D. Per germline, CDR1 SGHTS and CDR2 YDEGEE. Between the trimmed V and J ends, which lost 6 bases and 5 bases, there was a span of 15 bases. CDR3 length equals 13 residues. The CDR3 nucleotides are TGTGCCAGCACCCGGTTGTGGCAGAACGAGCAGTACTTC. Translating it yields CASTRLWQNEQYF.

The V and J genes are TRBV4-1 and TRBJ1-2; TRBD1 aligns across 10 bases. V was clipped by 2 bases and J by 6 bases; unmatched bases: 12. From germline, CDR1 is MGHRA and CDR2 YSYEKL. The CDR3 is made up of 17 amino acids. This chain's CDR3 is CASSQHERTGGVNGYTF. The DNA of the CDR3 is TGCGCCAGCAGCCAACACGAACGGACAGGGGGTGTCAATGGCTACACCTTC.

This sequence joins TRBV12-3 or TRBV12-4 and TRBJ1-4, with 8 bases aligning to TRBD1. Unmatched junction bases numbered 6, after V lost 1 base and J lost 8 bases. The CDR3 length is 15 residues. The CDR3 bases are TGTGCCAGCAGTTTAGGGACAGGGTCGGGAGAAAAACTGTTTTTT. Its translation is CASSLGTGSGEKLFF.

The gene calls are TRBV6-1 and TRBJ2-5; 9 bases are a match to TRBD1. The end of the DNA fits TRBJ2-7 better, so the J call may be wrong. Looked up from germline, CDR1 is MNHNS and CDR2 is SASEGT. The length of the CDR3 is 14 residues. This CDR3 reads CASRGDRENYEQYF. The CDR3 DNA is TGTGCCAGCCGGGGGGACAGGGAAAACTACGAGCAGTACTTC.

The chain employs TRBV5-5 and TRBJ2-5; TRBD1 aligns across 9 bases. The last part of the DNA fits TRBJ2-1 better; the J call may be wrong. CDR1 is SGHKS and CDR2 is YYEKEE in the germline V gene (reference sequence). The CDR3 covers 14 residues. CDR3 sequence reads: CASSRTGAQETQFF. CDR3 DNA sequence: TGTGCCAGCAGCCGGACAGGGGCGCAAGAGACCCAGTTCTTC.

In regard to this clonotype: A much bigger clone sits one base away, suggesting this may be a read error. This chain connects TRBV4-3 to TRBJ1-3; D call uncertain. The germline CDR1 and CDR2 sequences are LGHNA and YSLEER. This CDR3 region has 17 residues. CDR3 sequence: CASSQDHAGFPGNTLYF. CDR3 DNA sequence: TGCGCCAGCAGCCAAGATCATGCGGGATTTCCAGGAAACACCTTATATTTT.

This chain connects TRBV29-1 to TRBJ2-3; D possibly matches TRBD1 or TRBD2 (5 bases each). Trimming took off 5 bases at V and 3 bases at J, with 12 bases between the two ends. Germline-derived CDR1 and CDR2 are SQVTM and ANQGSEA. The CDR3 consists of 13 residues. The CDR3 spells CSVPGHGTDTQYF. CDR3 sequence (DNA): TGCAGCGTTCCGGGGCATGGGACAGATACGCAGTATTTT.

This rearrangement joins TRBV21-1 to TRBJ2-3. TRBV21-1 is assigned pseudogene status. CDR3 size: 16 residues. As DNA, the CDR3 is TGTGCCAGCAGCAAAGGAAAAGGCTCCTACACAGATACGCAGTATTTT. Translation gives CASSKGKGSYTDTQYF.

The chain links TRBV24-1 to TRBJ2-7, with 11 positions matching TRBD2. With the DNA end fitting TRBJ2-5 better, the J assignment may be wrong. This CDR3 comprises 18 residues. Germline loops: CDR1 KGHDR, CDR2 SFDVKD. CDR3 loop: CATSDSGTSGLFGETQYF. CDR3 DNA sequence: TGTGCCACCAGTGATTCCGGGACTAGCGGCCTCTTTGGGGAGACCCAGTACTTC.

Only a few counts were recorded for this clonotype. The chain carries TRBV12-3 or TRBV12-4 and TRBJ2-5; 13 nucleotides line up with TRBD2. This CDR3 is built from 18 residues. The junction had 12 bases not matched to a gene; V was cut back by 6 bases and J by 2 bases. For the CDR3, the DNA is TGTGCCAGCAGCCCCGGACTAGCGGGAGAAAGGCTACAAGAGACCCAGTACTTC. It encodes CASSPGLAGERLQETQYF.

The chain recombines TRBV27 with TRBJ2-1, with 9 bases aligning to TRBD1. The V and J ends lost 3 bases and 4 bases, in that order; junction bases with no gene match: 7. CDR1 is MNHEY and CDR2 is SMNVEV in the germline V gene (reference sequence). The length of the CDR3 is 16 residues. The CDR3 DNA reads TGTGCCAGCAGTTTCCTGGGACAGGGCAAATACAATGAGCAGTTCTTC. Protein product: CASSFLGQGKYNEQFF.

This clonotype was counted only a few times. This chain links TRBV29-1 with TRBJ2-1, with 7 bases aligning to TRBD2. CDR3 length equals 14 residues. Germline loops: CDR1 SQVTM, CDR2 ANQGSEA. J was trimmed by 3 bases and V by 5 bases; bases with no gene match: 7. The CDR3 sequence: CSVTGLELYNEQFF. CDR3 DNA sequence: TGCAGCGTTACCGGACTAGAACTCTACAATGAGCAGTTCTTC.